Shown below are 31 T cell receptor beta chains from a single sample sequenced in a study of OX40 agonist ivuxolimab in advanced cancers. Library generation was performed with the immunoSEQ multiplex PCR assay. In TCRdb, the immuneACCESS table is reduced to in-frame sequences with V and J assigned. These tables do not hold every clone; where another copy was compared, an unresolved V gene accounts for under half, and the others remain unexplained. This sample comprises over 35,000 clones, roughly four fifths of them detected only once. The ten largest clones capture approximately 25% of the sample. Sequences were derived from CD4+ or CD8+ T cells sorted from blood, sampled in a trial of the OX40 agonist ivuxolimab. Receptor source: an adult with an advanced solid tumor such as melanoma, head and neck, liver or kidney cancer.

The V call is TRBV9, the J call TRBJ1-1, with TRBD1 as a possible D gene (6 bases). The CDR3 sequence is 16 residues long. Germline lookup yields CDR1 SGDLS and CDR2 YYNGEE. The V gene lost 0 bases and the J gene lost 1 base, with 13 bases spanning the gap. CDR3 coding DNA: TGTGCCAGCAGCGTAGTAACAGGGCTCAGGAACACTGAAGCTTTCTTT. Translated, it gives CASSVVTGLRNTEAFF. Variable domain in full (rest from reference TRBV9 and TRBJ1-1): DSGVTQTPKHLITATGQRVTLRCSPRSGDLSVYWYQQSLDQGLQFLIQYYNGEERAKGNILERFSAQQFPDLHSELNLSSLELGDSALYFCASSVVTGLRNTEAFFGQGTRLTVV.

The DNA for the CDR3 is TGTGCCAGCAGACGGCTACAGTACCATCGGCCCCAGCATTTT. Encoded protein: CASRRLQYHRPQHF. The rearrangement uses TRBV6-4 and TRBJ1-5; D unclear. The germline gives CDR1 MRHNA, CDR2 SNTAGT. CDR3 size: 14 residues. V lost 6 bases, J lost 9 bases, and 18 bases lay in between.

This rearrangement joins TRBV5-1 to TRBJ1-4; 7 positions match TRBD1. Germline-derived CDR1 and CDR2 are SGHRS and YFSETQ. The CDR3 is made up of 17 amino acids. With V trimmed by 4 bases and J by 7 bases, 16 bases remained unmatched. The CDR3 region has the DNA TGCGCCAGCAGCCATGACAGGGAGGGGGCTCATGGTGAAAAACTGTTTTTT. Protein product: CASSHDREGAHGEKLFF.

The CDR3 loop reads CASSYGLAPDTQYF. The CDR3 bases are TGTGCCAGCAGTTACGGGCTAGCCCCCGATACGCAGTATTTT. The V gene is TRBV6-6, the J gene TRBJ2-3; D might be TRBD2 (5 bases). CDR3 length equals 14 residues. In germline, CDR1 is MNHNY, CDR2 SVGAGI (reference sequence). V lost 2 bases to trimming and J lost 6 bases, with 12 bases between them.

The chain couples TRBV11-1 to TRBJ2-7, with 7 bases identical to TRBD1. Unmatched junction bases numbered 7, after V lost 7 bases and J lost 4 bases. Germline assignment: CDR1 SGHAT and CDR2 FQDESV (reference sequence). The CDR3 extends over 13 amino acids. The CDR3 loop reads CASTDRELYEQYF. The CDR3 DNA reads as TGTGCCAGCACCGACAGGGAACTTTACGAGCAGTACTTC.

This clone has only a few counts. The V call is TRBV28, the J call TRBJ1-2, with 10 positions matching TRBD1. The CDR3 totals 14 residues. Germline V gene data show CDR1 as MDHEN and CDR2 as SYDVKM. After removal of 6 bases from V and 5 bases from J, the junction contained 6 bases not matched to a gene. The CDR3 is CASRGVGQGYGYTF. The CDR3, as DNA: TGTGCCAGCAGAGGGGTGGGACAGGGGTATGGCTACACCTTC.

The chain links TRBV7-6 to TRBJ1-1, with 10 bases identical to TRBD1. Germline trimming cut 5 bases from V and 5 bases from J; bases unmatched to any gene: 8. Looked up from germline, CDR1 is SGHVS and CDR2 is FNYEAQ. CDR3 length: 15 amino acids. The CDR3 DNA reads as TGTGCCAGCAGCAACACCGGGACAGGGGTAACTGAAGCTTTCTTT. Protein sequence: CASSNTGTGVTEAFF. Full variable domain (remainder filled in from reference TRBV7-6 and TRBJ1-1): GAGVSQSPRYKVTKRGQDVALRCDPISGHVSLYWYRQALGQGPEFLTYFNYEAQQDKSGLPNDRFSAERPEGSISTLTIQRTEQRDSAMYRCASSNTGTGVTEAFFGQGTRLTVV.

The chain recombines TRBV6-5 with TRBJ2-1; D gene uncertain. Germline V gene data show CDR1 as MNHEY and CDR2 as SVGAGI. This CDR3 region has 11 residues. Trimming took 5 bases from V and 8 from J, leaving 7 bases between them. The CDR3 loop is CASSDLYEQFF. CDR3 nucleotides: TGTGCCAGCAGTGACCTTTATGAGCAGTTCTTC.

The J gene is TRBJ1-5, the V gene TRBV7-2; D not certain. Trimming removed 1 base from V and 3 bases from J, with 13 bases in between. This CDR3 is 16 amino acids long. Germline CDR1 reads SGHTA; CDR2 reads FQGNSA. This CDR3 reads CASSLGPTAINQPQHF. CDR3 DNA: TGTGCCAGCAGCTTAGGACCGACGGCTATCAATCAGCCCCAGCATTTT. Combining the CDR3 with reference TRBV7-2 and TRBJ1-5 gives the whole variable domain GAGVSQSPSNKVTEKGKDVELRCDPISGHTALYWYRQSLGQGLEFLIYFQGNSAPDKSGLPSDRFSAERTGGSVSTLTIQRTQQEDSAVYLCASSLGPTAINQPQHFGDGTRLSIL.

The V and J genes are TRBV5-5 and TRBJ2-7; 8 nucleotides match TRBD1. The CDR3 sequence is 14 residues long. Germline CDR1 reads SGHKS; CDR2 reads YYEKEE (reference sequence). Unmatched junction bases numbered 5, after V lost 4 bases and J lost 2 bases. In nucleotides, the CDR3 is TGTGCCAGCAGCCGGACAGGGAAAGCCTACGAGCAGTACTTC. Its translation: CASSRTGKAYEQYF.

The genes are TRBV5-6 and TRBJ2-5; 9 bases fit TRBD2. The closer fit of TRBJ2-7 to the DNA end suggests the J call may be wrong. CDR3 length: 16 amino acids. Looked up from germline, CDR1 is SGHDT and CDR2 is YYEEEE. The CDR3 is CASSLGPSGGSYEQYF. In DNA, the CDR3 is TGTGCCAGCAGCTTAGGCCCCAGCGGGGGGTCCTACGAGCAGTACTTC.

The chain has TRBV2 and TRBJ1-2; D not certain. This CDR3 region has 14 residues. Germline CDR1 SNHLY, CDR2 FYNNEI. Trimming stripped 1 base from V and 1 base from J, with 7 bases between. CDR3 nucleotide sequence: TGTGCCAGCAGTGAAGGCCATTTTAACTATGGCTACACCTTC. Its protein product is CASSEGHFNYGYTF.

The chain carries TRBV7-8 and TRBJ2-1; 10 bases align to TRBD1. The J segment lost 7 bases and the V segment lost 5 bases, leaving 8 bases of the junction unmatched. The CDR3 totals 15 residues. The germline gives CDR1 SGHVS, CDR2 FQNEAQ. The DNA of the CDR3 is TGTGCCAGCAGCACTGTCCGGGACAGGGGAAATGAGCAGTTCTTC. Translating it yields CASSTVRDRGNEQFF.

The CDR3 DNA sequence: TGTGCCAGCAGCTTAGTCCCCCTTTCCAGCGGACGGAATGAGCAGTTCTTC. This sequence encodes CASSLVPLSSGRNEQFF. This chain uses TRBV11-2 with TRBJ2-1, with a possible D match to TRBD2 (5 bases). Trimming pared 1 base from V and 7 bases from J, leaving 20 bases between. Germline V gene lookup returns CDR1 SGHAT and CDR2 FQNNGV. CDR3 length: 17 amino acids.

The chain uses TRBV19 and TRBJ1-5, with 7 bases matching TRBD1. Trimming cost V 7 bases and J 7 bases; bases outside gene matches: 13. From germline, CDR1 is LNHDA and CDR2 SQIVND (reference sequence). The CDR3 runs 15 residues. The CDR3 protein is CASTSETGWTQPQHF. In nucleotides, the CDR3 is TGTGCCAGTACCTCCGAGACAGGGTGGACCCAGCCCCAGCATTTT.

This sequence joins TRBV5-6 and TRBJ1-1; TRBD1 might be the D (6 bases). The CDR3 is made up of 14 amino acids. V lost 1 base and J lost 1, with 8 bases in between. Looked up from germline, CDR1 is SGHDT and CDR2 is YYEEEE. The CDR3 coding sequence is TGTGCCAGCAGCTTGTGGACAGAGAACACTGAAGCTTTCTTT. Its protein product is CASSLWTENTEAFF.

The V call is TRBV11-2, the J call TRBJ2-5; tentatively, D is TRBD1 or TRBD2 (6 bases each). The end of the DNA aligns better with TRBJ2-7, so the J call may be wrong. CDR3 length: 13 residues. Germline assignment: CDR1 SGHAT and CDR2 FQNNGV. CDR3 bases: TGTGCCAGCAGCTTGGGGGGCACCTACGAGCAGTACTTC. The encoded protein is CASSLGGTYEQYF.

A few counts support this clone. The rearrangement links TRBV11-1 to TRBJ1-4; no definite D call. Per germline, CDR1 SGHAT and CDR2 FQDESV (reference sequence). This CDR3 spans 16 amino acids. V was trimmed by 2 bases and J by 0 bases, leaving 10 bases between them. For the CDR3, the DNA is TGTGCCAGCAGCTTAAACCGAGGCCCAACTAATGAAAAACTGTTTTTT. It encodes CASSLNRGPTNEKLFF. The entire variable domain, with the rest obtained from reference TRBV11-1 and TRBJ1-4, is as follows: EAEVAQSPRYKITEKSQAVAFWCDPISGHATLYWYRQILGQGPELLVQFQDESVVDDSQLPKDRFSAERLKGVDSTLKIQPAELGDSAMYLCASSLNRGPTNEKLFFGSGTQLSVL.

The chain uses TRBV10-3 and TRBJ2-2; D not resolved. Between the trimmed V and J ends, which lost 4 bases and 5 bases, there was a span of 11 bases. The CDR3 extends over 14 amino acids. Germline assignment: CDR1 ENHRY and CDR2 SYGVKD. CDR3 region: CAISVASETGELFF. The CDR3 DNA is TGTGCCATCAGTGTCGCCAGCGAGACCGGGGAGCTGTTTTTT.

V and J are TRBV4-3 and TRBJ2-4, with D possibly matching TRBD1 (7 bases). CDR1 LGHNA and CDR2 YSLEER come from the germline V gene. Trimming took 1 base from V and 6 from J, leaving 16 bases between them. The CDR3 has 16 residues. This CDR3 reads CASSQGGQGGRNIQYF. CDR3 DNA: TGCGCCAGCAGCCAAGGGGGGCAGGGGGGAAGAAACATTCAGTACTTC.

The V call is TRBV7-2, the J call TRBJ2-7; D is unresolved. Germline CDR1 is SGHTA and CDR2 is FQGNSA. The CDR3 spans 14 residues. V dropped 5 bases and J dropped 0 bases, with 11 bases sitting between them. Written as DNA, the CDR3 is TGTGCCAGCAGCCCGACGTATAACTCCTACGAGCAGTACTTC. It specifies CASSPTYNSYEQYF.

The J gene is TRBJ1-1, the V gene TRBV28; D gene ambiguous. The CDR3 sequence is 13 residues long. Trimming pared 5 bases from V and 0 bases from J, leaving 7 bases between. The V gene's germline CDR1 is MDHEN and CDR2 SYDVKM. The CDR3 sequence is CASSNRLNTEAFF. CDR3 DNA sequence: TGTGCCAGCAGTAATAGATTGAACACTGAAGCTTTCTTT.

CDR3 bases: TGTGCCAGCAGCTTCAAGGGGGGGGCCAACGTCCTGACTTTC. Protein: CASSFKGGANVLTF. The chain couples TRBV11-2 to TRBJ2-6; tentatively, D is TRBD1 (5 bases). V gave up 3 bases and J gave up 4 bases, with 7 bases separating them. This CDR3 is 14 amino acids long. Germline lookup yields CDR1 SGHAT and CDR2 FQNNGV. The whole variable domain, remainder taken from reference TRBV11-2 and TRBJ2-6, is EAGVAQSPRYKIIEKRQSVAFWCNPISGHATLYWYQQILGQGPKLLIQFQNNGVVDDSQLPKDRFSAERLKGVDSTLKIQPAKLEDSAVYLCASSFKGGANVLTFGAGSRLTVL.

The chain uses TRBV5-1 and TRBJ1-3; TRBD1 is a possible D gene (5 bases). Trimming cost V 0 bases and J 0 bases, with 10 bases left between them. CDR3 length equals 16 residues. CDR1 and CDR2 (germline): SGHRS, YFSETQ. The CDR3 region is CASSLGGRDSGNTIYF. CDR3 nucleotide sequence: TGCGCCAGCAGCTTGGGGGGACGGGACTCTGGAAACACCATATATTTT.

V usage is TRBV4-1 and J usage is TRBJ2-7; D unclear. Germline V gene sequence: CDR1 MGHRA, CDR2 YSYEKL. V dropped 0 bases and J dropped 0 bases, with 9 bases sitting between them. CDR3 length: 15 amino acids. CDR3 region: CASSQEGTSSYEQYF. For the CDR3, the DNA is TGCGCCAGCAGCCAAGAAGGAACGAGCTCCTACGAGCAGTACTTC.

V gene TRBV7-7 combines with J gene TRBJ2-1; 7 positions match TRBD2. The V gene end was trimmed by 5 bases and the J gene end by 9 bases; junction bases not matched to a gene: 7. The CDR3 sequence is 13 residues long. Per germline, CDR1 SSHAT and CDR2 FNYEAQ (reference sequence). CDR3 region: CASSPGGRFEQFF. The CDR3 DNA sequence: TGTGCCAGCAGCCCGGGAGGAAGGTTTGAGCAGTTCTTC. Full variable domain (rest looked up from reference TRBV7-7 and TRBJ2-1): GAGVSQSPRYKVTKRGQDVTLRCDPISSHATLYWYQQALGQGPEFLTYFNYEAQPDKSGLPSDRFSAERPEGSISTLTIQRTEQRDSAMYRCASSPGGRFEQFFGPGTRLTVL.

The chain combines TRBV5-6 with TRBJ2-7; 7 nucleotides match TRBD2. Germline values: CDR1 SGHDT, CDR2 YYEEEE. This CDR3 is 15 amino acids long. Trimming at V came to 1 base and at J to 0 bases, leaving 4 bases not matched to a gene. In DNA, the CDR3 is TGTGCCAGCAGCTTGCTAGCGGCTGTCTCCTACGAGCAGTACTTC. This sequence encodes CASSLLAAVSYEQYF.

This chain links TRBV30 with TRBJ1-1; D is unresolved. Germline lookup yields CDR1 GTSNPN and CDR2 SVGIG (reference sequence). CDR3 size: 11 residues. Trimming took 4 bases from V and 4 from J, leaving 7 bases between them. In DNA form, the CDR3 reads TGTGCCTGGATGGGTATCACTGAAGCTTTCTTT. Its protein is CAWMGITEAFF.

The gene calls are TRBV4-2 and TRBJ2-3; weak D call: TRBD2 (6 bases). Germline loops: CDR1 LGHNA, CDR2 YNFKEQ. V was trimmed by 4 bases and J by 0 bases, leaving 11 bases between them. This CDR3 spans 15 amino acids. CDR3 sequence reads: CASSPFSGSTDTQYF. CDR3 DNA: TGTGCCAGCAGCCCGTTTAGCGGAAGCACAGATACGCAGTATTTT.

This chain uses TRBV6-6 with TRBJ1-2; 8 nucleotides match TRBD1. J gave up 3 bases and V 4 bases, and 4 bases lay outside the gene matches. The CDR3 spans 14 residues. Germline CDR1 and CDR2: MNHNY and SVGAGI (reference sequence). CDR3 protein: CASSFQGADYGYTF. Here the CDR3 DNA reads TGTGCCAGCAGTTTTCAGGGGGCAGACTATGGCTACACCTTC.

The V gene is TRBV19, the J gene TRBJ1-1, with unresolved D. V dropped 3 bases and J dropped 3 bases, with 8 bases sitting between them. CDR3 length: 13 residues. In germline, CDR1 is LNHDA, CDR2 SQIVND (reference sequence). In nucleotides, the CDR3 is TGTGCCAGTAGTATCGATATGTACACTGAAGCTTTCTTT. Translation gives CASSIDMYTEAFF.